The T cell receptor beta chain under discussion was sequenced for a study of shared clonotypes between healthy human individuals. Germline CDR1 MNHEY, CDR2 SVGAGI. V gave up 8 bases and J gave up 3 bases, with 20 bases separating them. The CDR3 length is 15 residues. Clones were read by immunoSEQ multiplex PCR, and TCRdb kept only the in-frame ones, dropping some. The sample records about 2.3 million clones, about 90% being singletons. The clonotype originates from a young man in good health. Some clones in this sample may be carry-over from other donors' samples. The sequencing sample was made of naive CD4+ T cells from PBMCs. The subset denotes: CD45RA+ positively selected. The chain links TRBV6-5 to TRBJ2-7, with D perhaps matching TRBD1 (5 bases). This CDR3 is CASHPSWGTFYEQYF. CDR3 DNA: TGTGCCAGCCACCCGTCGTGGGGCACCTTCTACGAGCAGTACTTC.